These T cell receptor beta chains were read from a single sample in a study of shared T cell receptors in the human thymus. The protocol was immunoSEQ multiplex PCR, while the TCRdb copy is restricted to in-frame clones and leaves out a portion. The table has approximately 730,000 clones, 70% to 90% seen once. The same specimen was also included in a second study, on human thymus T cells.

The specimen was thymocytes. The receptors were sampled from a girl under three years old with a congenital heart defect. Each CDR3 is given with its conserved first and last residue. Fields, in order: CDR3 DNA, CDR3 protein, V gene, clone size, J gene, CDR3 length, D gene. D genes are given only for firm matches. For some rows the clone size is stated as once, few or many, or as a class when expanded; others skip it.

cdr3_nt: TGCGCCAGCAGCCAAGAGGAGCGGGGGGCGTCAATAGCAATCCGACGGGAGACCCAGTACTTC
cdr3_aa: CASSQEERGASIAIRRETQYF
v_call: TRBV4-1
clone_size: NA
j_call: TRBJ2-5
cdr3_length: 21
d_call: TRBD2

cdr3_nt: TGTGCCAGTAGTTCCGACAGTAGCTCCTATAATTCACCCCTCCACTTT
cdr3_aa: CASSSDSSSYNSPLHF
v_call: TRBV19
clone_size: NA
j_call: TRBJ1-6
cdr3_length: 16
d_call: NA

cdr3_nt: TGTGCCAGCAGCCCATCTAGCGGGGAGCTCACCGGGGAGCTGTTTTTT
cdr3_aa: CASSPSSGELTGELFF
v_call: TRBV28
clone_size: NA
j_call: TRBJ2-2
cdr3_length: 16
d_call: TRBD2

cdr3_nt: TGCGCCAGCAGCCAAGAAGCCTCAGGGGTTTCCTCCTACGAGCAGTACTTC
cdr3_aa: CASSQEASGVSSYEQYF
v_call: TRBV4-1
clone_size: NA
j_call: TRBJ2-7
cdr3_length: 17
d_call: NA

cdr3_nt: TGCGCCAGCAGTGAGCCCCGGACTAGCACTCCCCGAGAGACCCAGTACTTC
cdr3_aa: CASSEPRTSTPRETQYF
v_call: TRBV10-2
clone_size: NA
j_call: TRBJ2-5
cdr3_length: 17
d_call: TRBD2

cdr3_nt: TGTGCCAGCAGCTATAGGGTAGCGGGTCACTCTAGCACAGATACGCAGTATTTT
cdr3_aa: CASSYRVAGHSSTDTQYF
v_call: TRBV11-2
clone_size: NA
j_call: TRBJ2-3
cdr3_length: 18
d_call: TRBD2

cdr3_nt: TGTGCCAGCCGACAACTCACAGGTACTGGGGCCAACGTCCTGACTTTC
cdr3_aa: CASRQLTGTGANVLTF
v_call: TRBV19
clone_size: NA
j_call: TRBJ2-6
cdr3_length: 16
d_call: NA

cdr3_nt: TGCGCCAGACATCTTACATCAACTGACAGGGGGCCCACTGAAGCTTTCTTT
cdr3_aa: CARHLTSTDRGPTEAFF
v_call: TRBV5-1
clone_size: NA
j_call: TRBJ1-1
cdr3_length: 17
d_call: TRBD1

cdr3_nt: TGTGCCAGCAGCTTAGAGGCTAGCGGGGGGCCGGGTTCCTACGAGCAGTACTTC
cdr3_aa: CASSLEASGGPGSYEQYF
v_call: TRBV7-2
clone_size: NA
j_call: TRBJ2-7
cdr3_length: 18
d_call: TRBD2

cdr3_nt: TGTGCCAGCAGCTTAGCTACGGGCGCGGGGAACACCGGGGAGCTGTTTTTT
cdr3_aa: CASSLATGAGNTGELFF
v_call: TRBV7-8
clone_size: NA
j_call: TRBJ2-2
cdr3_length: 17
d_call: NA

cdr3_nt: TGTGCCAGCAGTTTAAGAGGGAGACTCTACGAGCAGTACTTC
cdr3_aa: CASSLRGRLYEQYF
v_call: TRBV27
clone_size: NA
j_call: TRBJ2-7
cdr3_length: 14
d_call: NA

cdr3_nt: TGTGCCAGCAGTGAGCCTAGCGGGGGAAAGAAAGAGGGTGACACCGGGGAGCTGTTTTTT
cdr3_aa: CASSEPSGGKKEGDTGELFF
v_call: TRBV6-1
clone_size: NA
j_call: TRBJ2-2
cdr3_length: 20
d_call: TRBD2

cdr3_nt: TGTGCCAGCAAGACGCTCCCGGTCAGGGGATCTTACTATGGCTACACCTTC
cdr3_aa: CASKTLPVRGSYYGYTF
v_call: TRBV7-2
clone_size: once
j_call: TRBJ1-2
cdr3_length: 17
d_call: NA

cdr3_nt: TGTGCCAGCAGCTTAGAATCCCTCCAAGAGACCCAGTACTTC
cdr3_aa: CASSLESLQETQYF
v_call: TRBV7-6
clone_size: NA
j_call: TRBJ2-5
cdr3_length: 14
d_call: NA

cdr3_nt: TGTGCCAGCAGGGTTTCCAGGTCGGACACCGGGGAGCTGTTTTTT
cdr3_aa: CASRVSRSDTGELFF
v_call: TRBV6-5
clone_size: once
j_call: TRBJ2-2
cdr3_length: 15
d_call: NA

cdr3_nt: TGTGCCAGCAGCGTAGGGAGATATGAGCAGTTCTTC
cdr3_aa: CASSVGRYEQFF
v_call: TRBV5-6
clone_size: once
j_call: TRBJ2-1
cdr3_length: 12
d_call: NA

cdr3_nt: TGTGCCAGCAGCTTAGTTCGTGACAGGGATAATTCACCCCTCCACTTT
cdr3_aa: CASSLVRDRDNSPLHF
v_call: TRBV7-2
clone_size: NA
j_call: TRBJ1-6
cdr3_length: 16
d_call: TRBD1

cdr3_nt: TGTGCCAGTAGTATAGGGGTGGGGGACATGAACACTGAAGCTTTCTTT
cdr3_aa: CASSIGVGDMNTEAFF
v_call: TRBV19
clone_size: NA
j_call: TRBJ1-1
cdr3_length: 16
d_call: NA

cdr3_nt: TGTGCCAGCAGCCCCCCTCCGGACAGGGTCCACACAGATACGCAGTATTTT
cdr3_aa: CASSPPPDRVHTDTQYF
v_call: TRBV13
clone_size: NA
j_call: TRBJ2-3
cdr3_length: 17
d_call: TRBD1

cdr3_nt: TGTGCCAGCAGCCGTAATGAAAAACTGTTTTTT
cdr3_aa: CASSRNEKLFF
v_call: TRBV7-9
clone_size: NA
j_call: TRBJ1-4
cdr3_length: 11
d_call: NA

cdr3_nt: TGTGCCAGCAGCCAAATCCTCGGCTATGGCTACACCTTC
cdr3_aa: CASSQILGYGYTF
v_call: TRBV14
clone_size: few
j_call: TRBJ1-2
cdr3_length: 13
d_call: NA

cdr3_nt: TGTGCCCATTGGAGGAACGAGCAGTACTTC
cdr3_aa: CAHWRNEQYF
v_call: TRBV2
clone_size: NA
j_call: TRBJ2-7
cdr3_length: 10
d_call: NA

cdr3_nt: TGTGCCAGCAGCCAAGAGGGCAGGGGGCGAGAGACCCAGTACTTC
cdr3_aa: CASSQEGRGRETQYF
v_call: TRBV4-2
clone_size: NA
j_call: TRBJ2-5
cdr3_length: 15
d_call: TRBD1

cdr3_nt: TGTGCCAGTAGTACCCGACAGGGAACCCCCTACGAGCAGTACTTC
cdr3_aa: CASSTRQGTPYEQYF
v_call: TRBV19
clone_size: NA
j_call: TRBJ2-7
cdr3_length: 15
d_call: TRBD1

cdr3_nt: TGTGCCAGCATGACTTACAGGGGGCCCTACAATGAGCAGTTCTTC
cdr3_aa: CASMTYRGPYNEQFF
v_call: TRBV28
clone_size: NA
j_call: TRBJ2-1
cdr3_length: 15
d_call: TRBD1

cdr3_nt: TGTGCCAGCAGCCCGTCGGGACAGGAGGGAAAGGGCCCCTACACCTTC
cdr3_aa: CASSPSGQEGKGPYTF
v_call: TRBV14
clone_size: NA
j_call: TRBJ1-2
cdr3_length: 16
d_call: TRBD1

cdr3_nt: TGTGCCAGCAGCCAAGATAGAGTGGGCGTACGCTATGGCTACACCTTC
cdr3_aa: CASSQDRVGVRYGYTF
v_call: TRBV14
clone_size: NA
j_call: TRBJ1-2
cdr3_length: 16
d_call: NA

cdr3_nt: TGCGCCAGCAGCCCAAGGTACGGACTTTCTGGCTACACCTTC
cdr3_aa: CASSPRYGLSGYTF
v_call: TRBV5-1
clone_size: NA
j_call: TRBJ1-2
cdr3_length: 14
d_call: NA

cdr3_nt: TGTGCCAGCAGTGAAGTGGAGGGCTGGATTGGAAACACCATATATTTT
cdr3_aa: CASSEVEGWIGNTIYF
v_call: TRBV2
clone_size: once
j_call: TRBJ1-3
cdr3_length: 16
d_call: NA

cdr3_nt: TGTGCCAGCAGCCGACACCGGGACAGAGCCAAAAACATTCAGTACTTC
cdr3_aa: CASSRHRDRAKNIQYF
v_call: TRBV28
clone_size: few
j_call: TRBJ2-4
cdr3_length: 16
d_call: TRBD1

cdr3_nt: TGTGCCGAGCAAGGACAGAGCTCCTACGAGCAGTACTTC
cdr3_aa: CAEQGQSSYEQYF
v_call: TRBV28
clone_size: NA
j_call: TRBJ2-7
cdr3_length: 13
d_call: NA

cdr3_nt: TGTGCCAGCCGGGGGGACCACAATCAGCCCCAGCATTTT
cdr3_aa: CASRGDHNQPQHF
v_call: TRBV6-5
clone_size: NA
j_call: TRBJ1-5
cdr3_length: 13
d_call: NA

cdr3_nt: TGTGCCAGCAGCATAAAGGGACAGGGTGACACTGAAGCTTTCTTT
cdr3_aa: CASSIKGQGDTEAFF
v_call: TRBV7-8
clone_size: NA
j_call: TRBJ1-1
cdr3_length: 15
d_call: TRBD1

cdr3_nt: TGCGCCAGCAGCTTTGTACTGTTGGAGGGCGGCAAAAACTATGGCTACACCTTC
cdr3_aa: CASSFVLLEGGKNYGYTF
v_call: TRBV5-1
clone_size: NA
j_call: TRBJ1-2
cdr3_length: 18
d_call: NA

cdr3_nt: TGTGCCAGTAGGAGGACTAGCGGGGGGACTCGAGAGACCCAGTACTTC
cdr3_aa: CASRRTSGGTRETQYF
v_call: TRBV19
clone_size: NA
j_call: TRBJ2-5
cdr3_length: 16
d_call: TRBD2

cdr3_nt: TGTGCCAGCAGTTTGGGGGAGGTCGGAAGCAATCAGCCCCAGCATTTT
cdr3_aa: CASSLGEVGSNQPQHF
v_call: TRBV27
clone_size: NA
j_call: TRBJ1-5
cdr3_length: 16
d_call: NA

cdr3_nt: TGTGCCAGCAGTGTCGGCGGGGTCTACAATGAGCAGTTCTTC
cdr3_aa: CASSVGGVYNEQFF
v_call: TRBV2
clone_size: NA
j_call: TRBJ2-1
cdr3_length: 14
d_call: NA

cdr3_nt: TGTGCCACCAGCAGATATTCGGGGGGCCCAAATTCCCCCCTCCACTTT
cdr3_aa: CATSRYSGGPNSPLHF
v_call: TRBV15
clone_size: NA
j_call: TRBJ1-6
cdr3_length: 16
d_call: NA

cdr3_nt: TGCGCCAGCAGTCCGAACCGACAGCTATACACAGATACGCAGTATTTT
cdr3_aa: CASSPNRQLYTDTQYF
v_call: TRBV4-1
clone_size: NA
j_call: TRBJ2-3
cdr3_length: 16
d_call: NA

cdr3_nt: TGTGCCAGCAGTGACGGGACAACGAGCTCCTACAATGAGCAGTTCTTC
cdr3_aa: CASSDGTTSSYNEQFF
v_call: TRBV6-4
clone_size: NA
j_call: TRBJ2-1
cdr3_length: 16
d_call: NA

cdr3_nt: TGTGCCAGCAGCTCGAGGTCTGGGAACACTGAAGCTTTCTTT
cdr3_aa: CASSSRSGNTEAFF
v_call: TRBV7-9
clone_size: few
j_call: TRBJ1-1
cdr3_length: 14
d_call: NA

cdr3_nt: TGTGCCAGTAGTACACGGGGGACAGGGGGAAGGTATAGCAATCAGCCCCAGCATTTT
cdr3_aa: CASSTRGTGGRYSNQPQHF
v_call: TRBV19
clone_size: once
j_call: TRBJ1-5
cdr3_length: 19
d_call: TRBD1

cdr3_nt: TGCGCCAGCAGACACGGGGGGCCTGACGATGAGCAGTTCTTC
cdr3_aa: CASRHGGPDDEQFF
v_call: TRBV10-2
clone_size: NA
j_call: TRBJ2-1
cdr3_length: 14
d_call: NA

cdr3_nt: TGTGCCAGCAGCCCCAAACAGGGTATTACCTACAATGAGCAGTTCTTC
cdr3_aa: CASSPKQGITYNEQFF
v_call: TRBV7-8
clone_size: NA
j_call: TRBJ2-1
cdr3_length: 16
d_call: NA

cdr3_nt: TGCGCCAGCAGCTTGGAGGGCAGGGTAACTGAAGCTTTCTTT
cdr3_aa: CASSLEGRVTEAFF
v_call: TRBV5-1
clone_size: NA
j_call: TRBJ1-1
cdr3_length: 14
d_call: NA

cdr3_nt: TGTGCCAGCAGCACCACCGGGACAGGGTCAAAGAACACTGAAGCTTTCTTT
cdr3_aa: CASSTTGTGSKNTEAFF
v_call: TRBV21-1
clone_size: NA
j_call: TRBJ1-1
cdr3_length: 17
d_call: NA

cdr3_nt: TGTGCCAGCAGCGCAACCCGGGACAGACCATTGTACGAGCAGTACTTC
cdr3_aa: CASSATRDRPLYEQYF
v_call: TRBV7-6
clone_size: NA
j_call: TRBJ2-7
cdr3_length: 16
d_call: TRBD1

cdr3_nt: TGTGCCACCGAAACTAGCTCCTACACAGATACGCAGTATTTT
cdr3_aa: CATETSSYTDTQYF
v_call: TRBV2
clone_size: once
j_call: TRBJ2-3
cdr3_length: 14
d_call: NA

cdr3_nt: TGTGCCAGCAGCCACAGTTTTTTCGAGACCCAGTACTTC
cdr3_aa: CASSHSFFETQYF
v_call: TRBV7-3
clone_size: NA
j_call: TRBJ2-5
cdr3_length: 13
d_call: NA

cdr3_nt: TGCGCCAGCAGCCAAGAAACCCCAGGGGCTCTCACAGATACGCAGTATTTT
cdr3_aa: CASSQETPGALTDTQYF
v_call: TRBV4-3
clone_size: NA
j_call: TRBJ2-3
cdr3_length: 17
d_call: NA

cdr3_nt: TGTGCCAGCAGTTTAATACCCAGGGGGATTTACTATGGCTACACCTTC
cdr3_aa: CASSLIPRGIYYGYTF
v_call: TRBV28
clone_size: NA
j_call: TRBJ1-2
cdr3_length: 16
d_call: TRBD1

cdr3_nt: TGTGCCAGCAGTTTCAGGGGGAGCTCCTATAATTCACCCCTCCACTTT
cdr3_aa: CASSFRGSSYNSPLHF
v_call: TRBV27
clone_size: once
j_call: TRBJ1-6
cdr3_length: 16
d_call: TRBD1

cdr3_nt: TGTGCCAGCAGTGTGGGGGCGACTGGAAACACCATATATTTT
cdr3_aa: CASSVGATGNTIYF
v_call: TRBV28
clone_size: NA
j_call: TRBJ1-3
cdr3_length: 14
d_call: NA

cdr3_nt: TGTGCCAGTAGTATTGGTTGGGGAGTCCAAGAGACCCAGTACTTC
cdr3_aa: CASSIGWGVQETQYF
v_call: TRBV19
clone_size: NA
j_call: TRBJ2-5
cdr3_length: 15
d_call: NA

cdr3_nt: TGTGCAAGCGGGGGGAATCAGGGGTTCTCCTGGTCCTACGAGCAGTACTTC
cdr3_aa: CASGGNQGFSWSYEQYF
v_call: TRBV12-2
clone_size: NA
j_call: TRBJ2-7
cdr3_length: 17
d_call: NA

cdr3_nt: TGTGCTAGTGGTTTGGTTATGGGACAGCCGCTTCTCTGGGATGGCTACACCTTC
cdr3_aa: CASGLVMGQPLLWDGYTF
v_call: TRBV12-5
clone_size: NA
j_call: TRBJ1-2
cdr3_length: 18
d_call: TRBD1

cdr3_nt: TGCGCCAGTCGACCCGCCGCGGCTATCCAAGAGACCCAGTACTTC
cdr3_aa: CASRPAAAIQETQYF
v_call: TRBV5-1
clone_size: NA
j_call: TRBJ2-5
cdr3_length: 15
d_call: NA

cdr3_nt: TGCGCCAGCAGCTTCCAGGACAGCTTACCCGGCGCTGGAAACACCATATATTTT
cdr3_aa: CASSFQDSLPGAGNTIYF
v_call: TRBV5-1
clone_size: NA
j_call: TRBJ1-3
cdr3_length: 18
d_call: NA